In this sample, the clone carrying this TCR beta chain turned up many times. No antigen is known for it. The sample belongs to a study of spatial heterogeneity in lung cancer. At the level of the study: A T cell module score from matched bulk RNA-seq correlated strongly with TCR transcript counts in tumor regions. Findings and limits, study-wide: Ubiquitous and regional expanded TCR counts correlated with ubiquitous and regional nonsynonymous mutations, respectively. It was found that expanded intratumoral alpha and beta TCR counts tracked tumor mutation counts.

As for time point: sample taken at primary tumor resection. Patients with untreated early-stage non-small cell lung cancer, numbering some 72, were the donors. The sequenced material consisted of unsorted whole RNA from tumor, nontumor lung or frozen PBMC. CDR1 is SGHVS and CDR2 is FNYEAQ in the germline V gene. Trimming took 1 base from V and 3 from J, leaving 13 bases between them. The CDR3 loop spans 16 amino acids. TCRdb itself ran the 5' RACE reads through MiXCR, one entry per CDR3 protein. The sample gives approximately 11,000 distinct CDR3 sequences, approximately 14% of which show up once; roughly a sixth is in the top ten.

The source was lung tumor tissue, collected at surgery. The chain combines TRBV7-6 with TRBJ2-1, with TRBD2 as a possible D gene (5 bases). The receptor comes from a male donor with early-stage non-small cell lung cancer. CDR3 sequence (DNA): TGTGCCAGCAGCTTAGAACCGCACGGGGTCTACAATGAGCAGTTCTTC. Protein sequence: CASSLEPHGVYNEQFF.